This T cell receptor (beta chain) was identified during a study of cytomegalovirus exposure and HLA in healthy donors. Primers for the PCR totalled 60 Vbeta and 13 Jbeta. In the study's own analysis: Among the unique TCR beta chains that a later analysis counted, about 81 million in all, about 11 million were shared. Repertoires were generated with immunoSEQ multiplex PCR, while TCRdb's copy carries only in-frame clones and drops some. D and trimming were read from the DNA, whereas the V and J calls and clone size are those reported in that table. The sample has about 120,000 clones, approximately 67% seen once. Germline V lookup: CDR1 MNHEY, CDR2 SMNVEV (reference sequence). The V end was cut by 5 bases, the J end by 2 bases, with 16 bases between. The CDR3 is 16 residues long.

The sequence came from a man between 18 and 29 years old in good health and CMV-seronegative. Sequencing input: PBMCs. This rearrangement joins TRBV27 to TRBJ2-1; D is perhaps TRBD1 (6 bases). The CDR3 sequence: CASSRQTGAAYNEQFF. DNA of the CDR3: TGTGCCAGCAGTCGCCAGACAGGCGCAGCCTACAATGAGCAGTTCTTC.